This entry lists 24 T cell receptor beta chains sequenced from one sample in a study of cytomegalovirus exposure and HLA in healthy donors. Profiled with immunoSEQ multiplex PCR; TCRdb holds only in-frame clones, not every one. Among approximately 180,000 clones listed, about 89% were seen once. Material for sequencing was PBMCs. These receptor sequences come from a man younger than 35 in good health and CMV-seropositive.

The chain recombines TRBV6-6 with TRBJ2-7; D might be TRBD2 (6 bases). V lost 2 bases to trimming and J lost 10 bases, with 9 bases between them. The CDR3 length is 11 residues. Germline V gene data show CDR1 as MNHNY and CDR2 as SVGAGI (reference sequence). CDR3 in DNA: TGTGCCAGCAGTTACGCGGACTATCAGTACTTC. Its protein is CASSYADYQYF.

V usage is TRBV7-9 and J usage is TRBJ1-5; 7 bases map to TRBD1. The J segment lost 4 bases and the V segment lost 5 bases, leaving 14 bases of the junction unmatched. Germline V gene lookup returns CDR1 SEHNR and CDR2 FQNEAQ (reference sequence). The CDR3 length is 17 residues. Here the CDR3 reads CASSLGTDSRGNQPQHF. The CDR3 bases are TGTGCCAGCAGCCTCGGGACAGACTCCCGTGGGAATCAGCCCCAGCATTTT.

This chain uses TRBV7-8 with TRBJ1-2; the D gene is possibly TRBD1 (6 bases). This CDR3 is 15 amino acids long. Trimming took off 5 bases at V and 2 bases at J, with 15 bases between the two ends. CDR1 and CDR2 (germline): SGHVS, FQNEAQ. The CDR3 DNA reads TGTGCCAGCAGCCACACCTGGACAGAGAACTATGGCTACACCTTC. Translated: CASSHTWTENYGYTF. The full variable domain, with the rest looked up from reference TRBV7-8 and TRBJ1-2, is GAGVSQSPRYKVAKRGQDVALRCDPISGHVSLFWYQQALGQGPEFLTYFQNEAQLDKSGLPSDRFFAERPEGSVSTLKIQRTQQEDSAVYLCASSHTWTENYGYTFGSGTRLTVV.

The rearrangement links TRBV9 to TRBJ2-2; perhaps TRBD2 as D (5 bases). CDR1 is SGDLS and CDR2 is YYNGEE in the germline V gene. The V end lost 4 bases, the J end lost 3 bases, and 16 bases lay between the germline ends. The CDR3 length is 16 residues. The CDR3 DNA sequence: TGTGCCAGCAGCCCAGGACTTCCCAGCGACACCGGGGAGCTGTTTTTT. Encoded protein: CASSPGLPSDTGELFF.

The chain carries TRBV27 and TRBJ1-1; 9 nucleotides align to TRBD1. The CDR3 covers 15 residues. V gave up 5 bases and J gave up 4 bases; unmatched junction bases: 8. The germline V gene encodes CDR1 MNHEY and CDR2 SMNVEV (reference sequence). Written as DNA, the CDR3 is TGTGCCAGCAGTCTCCACGGGACAGGGAGCACTGAAGCTTTCTTT. It yields the protein CASSLHGTGSTEAFF.

This chain links TRBV2 with TRBJ2-6; 7 nucleotides match TRBD1. The CDR3 totals 15 residues. The germline CDR1 and CDR2 sequences are SNHLY and FYNNEI. J was trimmed by 0 bases and V by 5 bases; bases with no gene match: 1. The CDR3 protein is CASSRQGSGANVLTF. In DNA form, the CDR3 reads TGTGCCAGCAGTCGACAGGGCTCTGGGGCCAACGTCCTGACTTTC.

The V call is TRBV2, the J call TRBJ1-1, with 10 bases that match TRBD1. CDR1 SNHLY and CDR2 FYNNEI come from the germline V gene. Trimming cost V 8 bases and J 4 bases; bases outside gene matches: 4. The CDR3 is 13 residues long. The chain's CDR3 is CASVGQGGTEAFF. The CDR3 DNA reads TGTGCCAGCGTCGGACAGGGGGGCACTGAAGCTTTCTTT. The entire variable domain, with the rest obtained from reference TRBV2 and TRBJ1-1, is as follows: EPEVTQTPSHQVTQMGQEVILRCVPISNHLYFYWYRQILGQKVEFLVSFYNNEISEKSEIFDDQFSVERPDGSNFTLKIRSTKLEDSAMYFCASVGQGGTEAFFGQGTRLTVV.

This chain joins TRBV7-8 and TRBJ2-1; possible D gene TRBD2, 6 bases. The V end was cut by 1 base, the J end by 5 bases, with 9 bases between. This CDR3 comprises 14 residues. Germline CDR1 SGHVS, CDR2 FQNEAQ. The CDR3 loop reads CASSLGGRNNEQFF. The CDR3, as DNA: TGTGCCAGCAGCTTAGGTGGGAGGAACAATGAGCAGTTCTTC.

The chain links TRBV23-1 to TRBJ1-1; D ambiguous. TRBV23-1 is flagged as an ORF with uncertain function. V gave up 1 base and J gave up 4 bases, with 16 bases separating them. This CDR3 has 16 amino acids. As DNA, the CDR3 is TGCGCCAGCAGTCAATTTGTTGAGGGAAGGAGCACTGAAGCTTTCTTT. This gives the protein CASSQFVEGRSTEAFF.

The chain has TRBV28 and TRBJ2-7, with TRBD2 identical over 7 bases. Trimming removed 8 bases from V and 6 bases from J; junction bases left unmatched: 19. Germline V lookup: CDR1 MDHEN, CDR2 SYDVKM. This CDR3 contains 16 residues. CDR3 region: CASSRERRDYQGEQYF. The CDR3, as DNA: TGTGCCAGCTCAAGAGAGCGCCGGGACTATCAGGGCGAGCAGTACTTC.

The chain is built from TRBV27 and TRBJ2-5, with 10 bases aligning to TRBD1. After removal of 5 bases from V and 4 bases from J, the junction contained 7 bases not matched to a gene. Looked up from germline, CDR1 is MNHEY and CDR2 is SMNVEV (reference sequence). The CDR3 loop spans 15 amino acids. CDR3 DNA sequence: TGTGCCAGCAGTCCAGACAGGGGGCCGGGAGAGACCCAGTACTTC. Protein sequence: CASSPDRGPGETQYF.

The chain joins TRBV25-1 to TRBJ2-5, with TRBD1 matching over 9 bases. Germline V CDR1 and CDR2: MGHDK, SYGVNS. J lost 3 bases, V lost 2 bases, and 10 bases had no gene match. CDR3 length equals 17 residues. The CDR3 DNA reads TGTGCCAGCAGTGAACTGGGCAGGGGACAGGGAAAAGAGACCCAGTACTTC. As protein: CASSELGRGQGKETQYF. Complete variable domain (other parts from reference TRBV25-1 and TRBJ2-5): EADIYQTPRYLVIGTGKKITLECSQTMGHDKMYWYQQDPGMELHLIHYSYGVNSTEKGDLSSESTVSRIRTEHFPLTLESARPSHTSQYLCASSELGRGQGKETQYFGPGTRLLVL.

This sequence joins TRBV19 and TRBJ1-5; 10 bases match TRBD1. V dropped 5 bases and J dropped 3; count of bases not matched to a gene: 10. Germline V gene lookup returns CDR1 LNHDA and CDR2 SQIVND (reference sequence). CDR3 length equals 17 residues. CDR3 DNA sequence: TGTGCCAGTAGTCGAAGCCGGGACAGGGGAATCAATCAGCCCCAGCATTTT. Protein: CASSRSRDRGINQPQHF.

V is TRBV11-3 and J is TRBJ2-2, with 7 bases matching TRBD2. The CDR3 extends over 16 amino acids. The trim removed 5 bases at V and 2 bases at J, leaving 8 bases unmatched. CDR1 and CDR2 (germline): SGHNT, YENEEA. The CDR3 reads CASSASPGLNTGELFF. The CDR3 DNA is TGTGCCAGCAGCGCAAGTCCGGGACTAAACACCGGGGAGCTGTTTTTT. Variable domain in full (rest from reference TRBV11-3 and TRBJ2-2): EAGVVQSPRYKIIEKKQPVAFWCNPISGHNTLYWYLQNLGQGPELLIRYENEEAVDDSQLPKDRFSAERLKGVDSTLKIQPAELGDSAVYLCASSASPGLNTGELFFGEGSRLTVL.

V gene TRBV5-1 combines with J gene TRBJ2-7, with D possibly being TRBD2 (6 bases). Trimming removed 0 bases from V and 7 bases from J, with 8 bases in between. The CDR3 spans 12 residues. Germline V gene lookup returns CDR1 SGHRS and CDR2 YFSETQ. Here the CDR3 DNA reads TGCGCCAGCAGCTTGGGGGGGGTGGAGCAGTACTTC. Its translation: CASSLGGVEQYF.

The V call is TRBV19, the J call TRBJ2-7; D is uncertain. Looked up from germline, CDR1 is LNHDA and CDR2 is SQIVND (reference sequence). The CDR3 loop spans 14 amino acids. V dropped 6 bases and J dropped 0 bases, with 12 bases sitting between them. DNA for the CDR3: TGTGCCAGTAGGTACATTGCTAGCTCCTACGAGCAGTACTTC. Its protein product is CASRYIASSYEQYF.

The chain recombines TRBV11-3 with TRBJ2-2; 7 nucleotides agree with TRBD1. Trimming removed 3 bases from V and 5 bases from J; junction bases left unmatched: 0. Germline V CDR1 and CDR2: SGHNT, YENEEA. The CDR3 is 13 residues long. This CDR3 reads CASSFRGTGELFF. CDR3 DNA sequence: TGTGCCAGCAGCTTCAGGGGGACCGGGGAGCTGTTTTTT.

The chain is built from TRBV13 and TRBJ2-7, with D maybe TRBD2 (5 bases). V was trimmed by 2 bases and J by 5 bases, leaving 7 bases between them. Germline V gives CDR1 PRHDT, CDR2 FYEKMQ (reference sequence). The CDR3 sequence is 12 residues long. The CDR3 protein is CASSLTSDEQYF. For the CDR3, the DNA is TGTGCCAGCAGCTTAACTAGTGACGAGCAGTACTTC. Supplemented by reference TRBV13 and TRBJ2-7, the full variable domain reads AAGVIQSPRHLIKEKRETATLKCYPIPRHDTVYWYQQGPGQDPQFLISFYEKMQSDKGSIPDRFSAQQFSDYHSELNMSSLELGDSALYFCASSLTSDEQYFGPGTRLTVT.

This clone was detected once. This sequence joins TRBV2 and TRBJ1-2; D uncertain. Germline loops: CDR1 SNHLY, CDR2 FYNNEI. V was cut by 2 bases and J by 8 bases, with 18 bases left in between. There are 15 residues in the CDR3. The chain's CDR3 is CASSEFGRRSGGYTF. CDR3 nucleotides: TGTGCCAGCAGTGAATTTGGGCGCAGGTCGGGGGGCTACACCTTC.

There are a few counts of this clone. The gene calls are TRBV7-2 and TRBJ2-7; D remains ambiguous. Germline-derived CDR1 and CDR2 are SGHTA and FQGNSA. This CDR3 comprises 13 residues. V was pared by 2 bases and J by 0 bases, with 5 bases between. The CDR3 bases are TGTGCCAGCAGCTTATGGAGCTCCTACGAGCAGTACTTC. This gives the protein CASSLWSSYEQYF.

V gene TRBV12-5 combines with J gene TRBJ1-2; 7 bases are a match to TRBD1. Germline CDR1 and CDR2: LGHNT and FRNRAP. V lost 1 base to trimming and J lost 0 bases; unmatched junction nucleotides: 8. The CDR3 extends over 17 amino acids. This CDR3 reads CASGLETGARANYGYTF. In DNA, the CDR3 is TGTGCTAGTGGTTTGGAAACAGGGGCAAGAGCTAACTATGGCTACACCTTC.

The V call is TRBV28, the J call TRBJ1-2, with 9 positions matching TRBD1. Germline lookup yields CDR1 MDHEN and CDR2 SYDVKM. The CDR3 is 16 residues long. With 2 bases clipped from V and 2 bases from J, the junction kept 6 bases outside the gene matches. This CDR3 is CASSLGDRVSNYGYTF. CDR3 bases: TGTGCCAGCAGTTTAGGGGACAGGGTTTCAAACTATGGCTACACCTTC.

The chain uses TRBV10-2 and TRBJ2-7; 10 bases agree with TRBD2. The CDR3 sequence is 16 residues long. The V gene's germline CDR1 is WSHSY and CDR2 SAAADI. With 8 bases clipped from V and 0 bases from J, the junction kept 10 bases outside the gene matches. Here the CDR3 reads CASSPKSGGDSYEQYF. The CDR3 DNA sequence: TGCGCCAGCTCCCCCAAAAGCGGGGGGGACTCCTACGAGCAGTACTTC.

The chain joins TRBV18 to TRBJ1-6; tentatively, D is TRBD1 (6 bases). Germline-derived CDR1 and CDR2 are KGHSH and LQKENI. The V gene lost 6 bases and the J gene lost 10 bases, with 16 bases spanning the gap. This CDR3 region has 14 residues. The CDR3 protein is CASSPSGEGSPLHF. CDR3 in DNA: TGTGCCAGCTCCCCGTCAGGGGAAGGCTCACCCCTCCACTTT.